This T cell receptor beta chain came from a study of CD8 T cells in ankylosing spondylitis. Generation of TCR beta libraries employed quantitative 5'-RACE incorporating molecular barcodes. TCRdb processed the 5' RACE reads anew with MiXCR; each CDR3 protein has one entry. The top ten clones hold under 4.5% of a sample with more than 500,000 distinct CDR3 sequences, about 5.4% of them seen once. Overall study results and limits: In reactive arthritis synovial fluid and blood, some motif variants had been reported before. Disease-linked clones were CD8+ and relatively rare in peripheral blood. From matched ankylosing spondylitis synovial fluid, disease-linked clones were reportedly recovered at significantly enriched levels. Within ankylosing spondylitis blood, a TCR beta motif made up of seven or eight highly homologous variants appeared to be characteristic.

This clonotype was found many times. Antigen: not known. The source is a male donor with ankylosing spondylitis. The sequenced sample consisted of blood, either unsorted or a sorted T cell fraction (not recorded which).

The CDR3 protein is CASSRLGGGNTEAFF. DNA for the CDR3: TGCGCCAGCAGCCGTTTAGGTGGAGGGAACACTGAAGCTTTCTTT. This rearrangement joins TRBV5-1 to TRBJ1-1; D unclear. Trimming stripped 4 bases from V and 1 base from J, with 14 bases between. CDR1 and CDR2 from the germline V gene are SGHRS and YFSETQ. This CDR3 comprises 15 residues.